This T cell receptor (beta chain) was sequenced in a study of cytomegalovirus exposure and HLA in healthy donors (dated by TCRdb to the late 2010s). Regarding the complete study: An earlier analysis of some 550 of the donors reported more than 250 Gb of sequence data and 100 million to 130 million unique TCR beta sequences from about 179 million T cells. A later genetic analysis used genome-wide SNP genotypes for about 60% of the 666 donors, treating that subset as a discovery cohort. Roughly five DR-DQ haplotypes were handled as single units for association and clustering, since linkage in the cohort was strong. The study was designed to test whether signatures of past pathogen exposure could be identified by cataloging public T cell receptors. Of the 350 to 400 genotyped donors, approximately 83% fell in the genetic ancestry cluster associated with self-reported Caucasian donors. In addition to the first cohort of about 650 subjects, a separate validation cohort of approximately 130 different subjects was used. The study used immunosequencing to profile the T cell repertoires of several hundred subjects and linked those repertoires to cytomegalovirus serostatus. A later analysis re-analyzed previously published TCR beta repertoires from 666 donors and added high-resolution HLA genotyping to study TCR occurrence patterns. Among roughly 400 genotyped donors of the cohort, an average of about 240,000 unique TCR beta nucleotide sequences was sequenced per donor, of which about 18% were non-productive. To predict cytomegalovirus infection status, the study combined high-throughput TCR immunosequencing, statistical association of individual TCRs with disease status, and machine learning. All discovery cohort repertoires had been generated on a single sequencing platform. Both class I and class II loci were covered by HLA typing, at four-digit resolution. Roughly 300 gigabases of sequencing data and around 85 million unique TCR sequences made up an early release that covered around 640 HLA-typed donors. Rather than drawing on any new phenotypic data, the later analysis identified candidate immune exposures from TCR beta sequences and the way those sequences occurred across donors. An earlier analysis of 587 of the donors applied high-throughput TCR beta sequencing to assess whether each TCR beta V gene segment acted as functional or pseudogenic. Donor age, sex, ethnicity and CMV serostatus were compiled alongside the repertoire data. The number of donors typed differed by locus, with about 629-630 for A, B, C, DRB1 and DQB1, approximately 500 for DQA1, 600 to 610 for DPA1, and approximately 470 for DPB1. Summary of the overall study and its limitations: The classifier was reported to diagnose cytomegalovirus status with high specificity and sensitivity in both the original cohort and the validation cohort. Because counts were too low, roughly 16 rarely observed V segments, including chromosome 9 orphons, were left out of the earlier analysis of a few hundred of the donors. In a later analysis, the rate of TCR association differed among HLA loci, with DRB1 alleles having the most associated TCRs and HLA-C alleles having the fewest. Presence/absence analyses assumed roughly uniform sequencing depth across donors, an assumption that may not hold. V-gene and J-gene trimming of TCR beta chains was associated with a missense DCLRE1C variant in a later genetic analysis, and the association was replicated in an independent cohort. When HLA alleles, especially DR and DQ, strongly co-occurred, attributing TCR associations to individual alleles was difficult. An earlier analysis of around 540 of the donors showed that most TCR beta V segments appeared in productive rearrangements either about 90% or about 30% of the time, which broadly matched IMGT annotations. According to a later genetic analysis, donors in an Asian-associated ancestry cluster had fewer N-insertions in productive TCRs than the approximately 650-donor mean. Several of the top co-occurrence clusters appeared to be linked to parvovirus B19, influenza, CMV and Epstein-Barr virus, according to a later analysis. Most TCR sequences were seen in very few donors, while some public TCRs were found in many individuals. The authors suggested that the approach could potentially be extended to other disease states and immunological phenotypes. The sequencing pipeline was judged likely to have produced a cluster of highly shared sequence variants as a technical artifact. The only immune exposure information available for the cohort was CMV serostatus. A later analysis associated about 17,000 TCR beta sequences with specific HLA alleles at a false discovery rate of 0.05. This cohort had only TCR beta chains sequenced, and the lack of alpha or paired-chain data limited which features could be detected. A further reported finding was that TCR beta sequences accurately predicted the HLA-A and HLA-B alleles for most subjects in the first cohort. Linkage disequilibrium might explain the correlated functional status among segregating V segments, but an unknown experimental factor could not be ruled out. Because HLA typing was missing for some donors at each locus, association tests included only the typed subset. A total of 150 to 200 TCR beta chains were listed by the study as associated with cytomegalovirus. The 87-base-pair reads could not distinguish some IMGT-functional V segments, including TRBV6-2 and TRBV6-3, so those segments were excluded. Three of the identified cytomegalovirus-associated TCR beta chains were confirmed in vitro to be specific for cytomegalovirus antigens. In a later analysis, HLA-associated TCR beta chains were found to be more clonally expanded and to have lower generation probabilities than equally common non-associated chains. Most CMV-associated TCR beta chains appeared to be HLA-restricted in a later analysis, and the HLA associations seemed to be driven largely by CMV exposure.

Library method: the immunoSEQ multiplex PCR assay. For the multiplex PCR, a mixture combining 60 forward primers for TCR Vbeta segments and 13 reverse primers for TCR Jbeta segments was used. Amplification of the CDR3 region of rearranged TCR beta genes was performed with a multiplex PCR assay on genomic DNA. The Illumina HiSeq System was used to sequence the amplified TCR beta libraries as 87-base-pair reads. The authors' pipeline ran thus. A later analysis tallied 75 million to 95 million unique TCR beta chains across the approximately 670 repertoires, and some 10 million of those chains were shared by two or more donors. To remove PCR and sequencing errors, raw reads were error-corrected and collapsed into unique sequences using a nearest-neighbor algorithm that merged closely related sequences. V, D and J gene segments were assigned by aligning CDR3 sequences to IMGT reference sequences. Each retained sequence needed at least a six-nucleotide match to both a V gene segment and a J gene segment. A rearrangement counted as productive if the CDR3 had no stop codons and remained in frame with V and J, and every other rearrangement counted as non-productive. CDR3 was defined according to IMGT convention as the region running from the second conserved V-encoded cysteine to the conserved J-encoded phenylalanine. In an earlier analysis of around 540 of the donors, sequences lacking an unambiguous match to a single V gene segment were excluded. An earlier analysis of some 610 of the donors called V segments functional above 56.7% productive rearrangements and segregating when the between-donor standard deviation exceeded 5%. A statistical classification framework was built for diagnosing cytomegalovirus status from the catalog of TCR beta chain sequences. In a later analysis, V and J genes were assigned by comparing TCR nucleotide sequences against IMGT/GENE-DB human TR gene sequences. A later analysis assigned CDR3 sequences and most-parsimonious VDJ recombination scenarios with the TCRdist pipeline. In a later analysis, every TCR beta chain was defined by the combination of its CDR3 amino acid sequence and its V-gene family, and reads without a unique V-gene family were dropped. A later analysis removed 450 to 600 highly shared, low-generation-probability nucleotide sequences to deal with suspected cross-contamination and a sequencing artifact. In a later analysis, a clonal expansion index was calculated for each public chain from normalized within-repertoire ranks of inferred template counts. A later analysis computed generation probabilities with a VDJ recombination model fitted to out-of-frame rearrangements, and checked the results against IGoR. In a later analysis, hypergeometric tests were used to score TCR-TCR, TCR-HLA and TCR-CMV co-occurrence, with a repertoire-size bias correction applied to TCR pairs. In a later analysis, false discovery rates were estimated by permuting HLA or CMV assignments 20 times. A later analysis grouped co-occurring TCRs with DBSCAN, adding TCRdist sequence similarity when clustering within HLA-allele-positive subsets. Repertoires with fewer than 30,000 or more than 120,000 public chains, plus five repertoires with anomalous nucleotide sharing, were excluded from co-occurrence clustering. This is the immuneACCESS table as TCRdb keeps it, with only in-frame sequences that have V and J called. A part of the clones is gone; compared with another copy, unresolved V genes explain less than half, and the rest is unexplained. The V and J calls and clone size come from that table; D and trimming were worked out from the DNA. The sample records more than 85,000 clones, 83% of which are singletons. The top ten hold 5% to 6.5% of the sample.

Of note for this clone: The target of this receptor is not known. One base away there is no much larger clone; base qualities are not given.

The cohort consisted of 650 to 700 healthy bone marrow donors. All cohort members were sampled while nominally healthy, although unrecorded immune exposures were likely present. The donor tested CMV seronegative and was one of the 352 seronegative cohort members. A peripheral blood sample was provided by each donor, and peripheral blood mononuclear cells were used for TCR beta sequencing. Genomic DNA was extracted from the blood cell samples with the Qiagen DNeasy Blood Extraction Kit. The V end gives up 5 bases and the J end 5 bases, leaving 6 bases in the junction not matched to a gene. Based on the germline V gene, the CDR1 and CDR2 sequences are SGHTA and FQGTGA. The CDR3 goes from the cysteine to the phenylalanine over 16 residues. The kept DNA is CDR3 alone, 48 bases in frame from the first base.

Material for sequencing was PBMCs. The rearrangement combines TRBV7-3 with TRBJ2-5; TRBD2 aligns with 15 central bases. This receptor was taken from a man between 18 and 35 years old in good health and CMV-seronegative. The CDR3 sequence is CASSKQGLAGGETQYF. DNA sequence: TGTGCCAGCAGCAAACAAGGACTAGCGGGAGGGGAGACCCAGTACTTC.